The rows below give T cell receptor beta chains drawn from one sample of a study of CD4 T cells in relation to SARS-CoV-2 and coronaviruses. TCRdb's table, derived via immunoSEQ multiplex PCR, lists solely in-frame clones and lacks some. The sample lists about 21,000 clones; around 78% were seen once. No antigens are known for them. The sequencing sample was made of CD4+ T cells from PBMCs, cultured in vitro. These receptors all stem from a human donor in good health. The CDR3 runs from the conserved cysteine through the conserved F or W. The D gene is left open where the match is weak. Size is omitted from some rows. Given values are once, few, many or a class for expanded clones.

>TRBJ1-5|-|-|17|TRBV10-1
CASSEVVDCRSSQPQHF
TGCGCCAGCAGTGAGGTAGTCGACTGCCGCTCGAGTCAGCCCCAGCATTTT
>TRBJ1-1|TRBD1|few|14|TRBV28
CASRTRQGGTEAFF
TGTGCCAGCAGGACCAGACAGGGGGGAACTGAAGCTTTCTTT
>TRBJ2-5|TRBD1|-|15|TRBV24-1
CATSEAGQGMETQYF
TGTGCCACCAGTGAGGCGGGACAGGGAATGGAGACCCAGTACTTC
>TRBJ2-1|-|-|14|TRBV6-5
CASSYGRQPPEQFF
TGTGCCAGCAGTTACGGGCGACAGCCACCTGAGCAGTTCTTC
>TRBJ1-4|TRBD1|few|12|TRBV6-5
CASRRDREKLFF
TGTGCCAGCAGAAGGGACAGGGAAAAACTGTTTTTT
>TRBJ2-7|-|-|11|TRBV2
CASNTLYEQYF
TGTGCCAGCAACACACTCTACGAGCAGTACTTC
>TRBJ2-5|-|-|16|TRBV4-1
CASSQEVGGFEETQYF
TGCGCCAGCAGCCAAGAGGTGGGAGGATTTGAGGAGACCCAGTACTTC
>TRBJ2-7|TRBD1|few|13|TRBV19
CASSIGQGYEQYF
TGTGCCAGTAGTATCGGACAGGGATACGAGCAGTACTTC
>TRBJ1-1|-|-|11|TRBV28
CASSGDTEAFF
TGTGCCAGCAGTGGAGATACTGAAGCTTTCTTT
>TRBJ1-6|-|-|14|TRBV7-9
CASSQDTANSPLHF
TGTGCCAGCAGCCAGGACACAGCTAATTCACCCCTCCACTTT
>TRBJ2-7|-|few|15|TRBV3-1/TRBV3-2
CASSQDAGGTPGQYF
TGTGCCAGCAGCCAAGATGCAGGGGGGACCCCCGGGCAGTACTTC
>TRBJ2-1|-|once|12|TRBV27
CASRIDWGEQFF
TGTGCCAGCAGAATCGACTGGGGTGAGCAGTTCTTC
>TRBJ2-6|-|-|15|TRBV18
CASSPDVSGANVLTF
TGTGCCAGCTCACCTGACGTCTCTGGGGCCAACGTCCTGACTTTC
>TRBJ1-1|-|few|16|TRBV28
CASSLYSRGGNTEAFF
TGTGCCAGCAGTTTATATAGTCGGGGAGGGAACACTGAAGCTTTCTTT
>TRBJ1-5|-|-|15|TRBV20-1
CSASRTGSPNQPQHF
TGCAGTGCTAGTCGAACAGGGTCCCCCAATCAGCCCCAGCATTTT
>TRBJ2-7|-|-|16|TRBV5-1
CASSLNIGRGAGEQYF
TGCGCCAGCAGCTTAAATATTGGACGGGGGGCGGGGGAGCAGTACTTC
>TRBJ2-7|TRBD2|-|16|TRBV2
CASSEPTSESSYEQYF
TGTGCCAGCAGTGAACCGACTAGCGAGAGCTCCTACGAGCAGTACTTC
>TRBJ2-7|TRBD1|-|13|TRBV19
CASKDRAAYEQYF
TGTGCCAGCAAGGACAGGGCGGCCTACGAGCAGTACTTC
>TRBJ2-3|-|once|16|TRBV19
CASRLGHQRATDTQYF
TGTGCCAGTAGGTTGGGACATCAGAGAGCCACAGATACGCAGTATTTT
>TRBJ2-7|-|once|12|TRBV11-3
CASSPLVVEQYF
TGTGCCAGCAGCCCACTAGTGGTCGAGCAGTACTTC
>TRBJ2-2|TRBD2|-|17|TRBV9
CASSPTEWGGSTGELFF
TGTGCCAGCAGCCCCACCGAGTGGGGAGGGAGCACCGGGGAGCTGTTTTTT
>TRBJ1-5|-|-|13|TRBV3-1/TRBV3-2
CASSQMDNQPQHF
TGTGCCAGCAGCCAAATGGACAATCAGCCCCAGCATTTT
>TRBJ1-5|TRBD1|-|15|TRBV28
CASSSHPDRAGPQHF
TGTGCCAGCAGTTCCCATCCTGACAGGGCGGGGCCCCAGCATTTT
>TRBJ2-5|-|-|14|TRBV11-3
CASSQGGRGETQYF
TGTGCCAGCTCGCAAGGGGGAAGAGGGGAGACCCAGTACTTC
>TRBJ1-1|-|once|17|TRBV28
CASISSRESRVNTEAFF
TGTGCCAGCATTTCAAGCCGGGAGTCTCGAGTGAACACTGAAGCTTTCTTT
>TRBJ2-1|-|-|16|TRBV6-1
CASSVETGDRYNEQFF
TGTGCCAGCAGTGTAGAAACGGGGGACAGATACAATGAGCAGTTCTTC
>TRBJ1-2|-|-|15|TRBV3-1/TRBV3-2
CASSQRGSGYYGYTF
TGTGCCAGCAGCCAGAGGGGGTCAGGGTACTATGGCTACACCTTC
>TRBJ2-7|TRBD2|once|17|TRBV7-9
CAASSLSGGSSSYEQYF
TGTGCCGCCAGCAGTCTCAGCGGCGGGAGTAGCTCCTACGAGCAGTACTTC
>TRBJ1-1|-|-|11|TRBV15
CATSLGGEAFF
TGTGCCACCAGCCTCGGCGGTGAAGCTTTCTTT